This TCR beta chain was captured in a study of cytomegalovirus exposure and HLA in healthy donors. Study-level points and caveats: In vitro confirmation showed a few CMV-associated chains to be CMV antigen specific. A list of 150 or so TCR beta chains associated with cytomegalovirus was given. The tendency of first-cohort TCR clusters to co-occur in the roughly 120 validation repertoires was the finding of a later analysis.

Concerning this clone: The antigen remains unidentified.

TCRdb's copy holds only in-frame clones and misses some; the assay was immunoSEQ multiplex PCR. The sample holds roughly 63,000 clones, around 89% seen once. Separate from the approximately 670-subject first cohort was the approximately 120-subject validation cohort, to which the donors belonged. There are 16 residues in the CDR3. J was trimmed by 12 bases and V by 2 bases; bases with no gene match: 16. Germline V gives CDR1 MGHRA, CDR2 YSYEKL. The genes are TRBV4-1 and TRBJ2-1; 7 bases match TRBD2. The sequencing sample was made of PBMCs. The source is a woman younger than 30 in good health and CMV-seronegative. CDR3: CASSQLVDQRGPMQFF. The CDR3, as DNA: TGCGCCAGCAGCCAACTCGTTGATCAGCGGGGACCGATGCAGTTCTTC.